Below, 29 T cell receptor beta chains from the same sample are listed, as sequenced in a study of cytomegalovirus exposure and HLA in healthy donors. Vbeta (60) and Jbeta (13) primers were used in the PCR. Method: immunoSEQ multiplex PCR; TCRdb's copy keeps in-frame clones and lacks some. In the table there are around 150,000 clones, 87% of which are singletons. Sequenced: PBMCs. Receptor source: a woman younger than 45 in good health and CMV-seronegative.

The chain couples TRBV11-2 to TRBJ1-2, with 7 bases lining up with TRBD1. V was clipped by 4 bases and J by 4 bases; unmatched bases: 12. The germline CDR1 and CDR2 sequences are SGHAT and FQNNGV. This CDR3 comprises 16 residues. CDR3 bases: TGTGCCAGCAGCTCGACAACGGGACAGACACTCTATGGCTACACCTTC. Protein: CASSSTTGQTLYGYTF.

V usage is TRBV6-5 and J usage is TRBJ1-1; 7 bases are a match to TRBD1. Trimming removed 5 bases from V and 5 bases from J; junction bases left unmatched: 11. The germline V gene encodes CDR1 MNHEY and CDR2 SVGAGI. CDR3 length: 15 residues. CDR3 DNA sequence: TGTGCCAGCAGTCAGTTTACAGGGGTGGGAACTGAAGCTTTCTTT. This sequence encodes CASSQFTGVGTEAFF.

This clone appeared a few times. The gene calls are TRBV2 and TRBJ1-5; D perhaps matches TRBD1 (5 bases). The CDR3 extends over 18 amino acids. Per the germline V gene, CDR1 is SNHLY and CDR2 is FYNNEI. V lost 6 bases, J lost 0 bases, and 21 bases lay in between. The CDR3 spells CASSPNRQGTYSNQPQHF. In nucleotides, the CDR3 is TGTGCCAGCAGCCCAAACCGGCAGGGAACATATAGCAATCAGCCCCAGCATTTT.

The chain recombines TRBV6-6 with TRBJ1-2; a weak D match, TRBD1 (5 bases). Germline V lookup: CDR1 MNHNY, CDR2 SVGAGI (reference sequence). This CDR3 has 13 residues. Trimming pared 6 bases from V and 4 bases from J, leaving 12 bases between. CDR3 sequence reads: CASSHRGSYGYTF. CDR3 coding DNA: TGTGCCAGCAGCCACCGGGGGAGCTATGGCTACACCTTC.

The chain joins TRBV5-1 to TRBJ2-1; D uncertain. V was shortened by 0 bases and J by 1 base, with 8 bases between the two germline ends. The germline gives CDR1 SGHRS, CDR2 YFSETQ. This CDR3 contains 15 residues. This CDR3 reads CASSLAGPSYNEQFF. CDR3 sequence (DNA): TGCGCCAGCAGCTTGGCAGGTCCATCCTACAATGAGCAGTTCTTC.

This chain connects TRBV9 to TRBJ2-7; 10 bases are shared with TRBD2. The length of the CDR3 is 18 residues. The V and J ends lost 3 bases and 0 bases, in that order; junction bases with no gene match: 12. Germline V gene lookup returns CDR1 SGDLS and CDR2 YYNGEE. The CDR3 spells CASSEGTSVRGSSYEQYF. The DNA of the CDR3 is TGTGCCAGCAGCGAAGGGACTAGCGTGAGGGGGAGCTCCTACGAGCAGTACTTC. Complete variable domain (other parts from reference TRBV9 and TRBJ2-7): DSGVTQTPKHLITATGQRVTLRCSPRSGDLSVYWYQQSLDQGLQFLIQYYNGEERAKGNILERFSAQQFPDLHSELNLSSLELGDSALYFCASSEGTSVRGSSYEQYFGPGTRLTVT.

This rearrangement joins TRBV10-1 to TRBJ2-2; D may be TRBD2 (5 bases). CDR3 size: 14 residues. V gave up 5 bases and J gave up 6 bases, with 13 bases separating them. From germline, CDR1 is WNHNN and CDR2 SYGVQD (reference sequence). The DNA of the CDR3 is TGCGCCAGCAGTCAAGACCCGCGGGCCGGGGAGCTGTTTTTT. It codes for CASSQDPRAGELFF.

The chain uses TRBV28 and TRBJ2-6, with 9 nucleotides matching TRBD1. V lost 5 bases to trimming and J lost 1 base; unmatched junction nucleotides: 3. Per germline, CDR1 MDHEN and CDR2 SYDVKM. The CDR3 consists of 16 residues. The CDR3 DNA follows: TGTGCCAGCAGTACAGGGGGCGCTTCTGGGGCCAACGTCCTGACTTTC. Translation: CASSTGGASGANVLTF.

This clone has just one count. The chain links TRBV19 to TRBJ1-5; D remains ambiguous. The CDR3 has 13 residues. The V end was cut by 2 bases, the J end by 4 bases, with 6 bases between. CDR1 and CDR2 (germline): LNHDA, SQIVND (reference sequence). The CDR3 protein is CASSITLNQPQHF. The CDR3 DNA sequence: TGTGCCAGTAGTATAACCCTAAATCAGCCCCAGCATTTT.

The gene calls are TRBV28 and TRBJ2-5; 10 positions match TRBD2. The CDR3 is 14 amino acids. With 7 bases clipped from V and 6 bases from J, the junction kept 8 bases outside the gene matches. Germline CDR1 and CDR2: MDHEN and SYDVKM. The CDR3 DNA reads as TGTGCCAGCACATCAGCGGGAGGGCCGAAGACCCAGTACTTC. Residues: CASTSAGGPKTQYF.

This clone appeared once. V is TRBV27 and J is TRBJ2-1, with 9 bases identical to TRBD2. Looked up from germline, CDR1 is MNHEY and CDR2 is SMNVEV (reference sequence). V trimming: 0 bases; J trimming: 4 bases; junction bases outside the gene matches: 4. The CDR3 is made up of 16 amino acids. The CDR3 region has the DNA TGTGCCAGCAGTTTATCCGCTAGCGGGACTTACAATGAGCAGTTCTTC. Translating gives CASSLSASGTYNEQFF.

The gene calls are TRBV28 and TRBJ1-1, with TRBD1 matching 12 bases. V gave up 3 bases and J gave up 4 bases; unmatched junction bases: 6. CDR1 and CDR2 (germline): MDHEN, SYDVKM. The CDR3 is made up of 16 amino acids. In DNA form, the CDR3 reads TGTGCCAGCAGTTTGGGACAGGGGGCTTGGGGCACTGAAGCTTTCTTT. Its translation is CASSLGQGAWGTEAFF.

A single count supports this clone. The chain carries TRBV5-1 and TRBJ2-5; a weak D match, TRBD2 (5 bases). V lost 3 bases and J 1 base, leaving 19 bases between the germline ends. The CDR3 covers 17 residues. Germline V gene lookup returns CDR1 SGHRS and CDR2 YFSETQ. CDR3 sequence reads: CASSSQLLLRAQETQYF. DNA of the CDR3: TGCGCCAGCAGCTCCCAACTCCTATTGCGGGCCCAAGAGACCCAGTACTTC.

V usage is TRBV7-2 and J usage is TRBJ1-1; D remains unclear. The germline V gene encodes CDR1 SGHTA and CDR2 FQGNSA. V shed 3 bases and J shed 1 base, with 6 bases lying between them. The CDR3 consists of 13 residues. The CDR3 reads CASSFSKNTEAFF. CDR3 nucleotide sequence: TGTGCCAGCAGCTTTAGTAAGAACACTGAAGCTTTCTTT.

This clone came up a few times. The V gene is TRBV2, the J gene TRBJ1-1; no clear D. The CDR3 covers 15 residues. Germline CDR1 SNHLY, CDR2 FYNNEI. V dropped 4 bases and J dropped 3 bases, with 15 bases sitting between them. CDR3: CASSGGVGIYTEAFF. DNA of the CDR3: TGTGCCAGCAGTGGGGGTGTCGGGATTTACACTGAAGCTTTCTTT. Drawing the rest from reference TRBV2 and TRBJ1-1, the complete variable domain is EPEVTQTPSHQVTQMGQEVILRCVPISNHLYFYWYRQILGQKVEFLVSFYNNEISEKSEIFDDQFSVERPDGSNFTLKIRSTKLEDSAMYFCASSGGVGIYTEAFFGQGTRLTVV.

This clone was found a few times. This CDR3 reads CAWSIGGLTDTQYF. CDR3 in DNA: TGTGCCTGGAGTATCGGGGGGTTGACAGATACGCAGTATTTT. V is TRBV30 and J is TRBJ2-3, with 7 bases matching TRBD2. Germline values: CDR1 GTSNPN, CDR2 SVGIG (reference sequence). The CDR3 runs 14 residues. The trim removed 2 bases at V and 3 bases at J, leaving 5 bases unmatched.

The CDR3 protein is CASSQGTAIARELFF. CDR3 DNA: TGTGCCAGCAGTCAGGGGACAGCAATTGCGAGGGAGCTGTTTTTT. The genes are TRBV27 and TRBJ2-2; 7 nucleotides agree with TRBD1. This CDR3 spans 15 amino acids. CDR1 and CDR2 (germline): MNHEY, SMNVEV (reference sequence). The V segment lost 5 bases and the J segment 9 bases; nucleotides outside the gene matches: 12.

The chain has TRBV5-5 and TRBJ1-2; D is ambiguous. CDR1 and CDR2 (germline): SGHKS, YYEKEE (reference sequence). The CDR3 length is 12 residues. Trimming took 0 bases from V and 4 from J, leaving 4 bases between them. CDR3 bases: TGTGCCAGCAGCTTGGGCAGCTATGGCTACACCTTC. It specifies CASSLGSYGYTF.

The rearrangement uses TRBV28 and TRBJ1-1; D is ambiguous. CDR1 and CDR2 (germline): MDHEN, SYDVKM. The CDR3 consists of 14 residues. Trimming left V 1 base short and J 0 bases short, with 6 bases between. The CDR3, as DNA: TGTGCCAGCAGTTTATTTCGGTTGAACACTGAAGCTTTCTTT. This translates into CASSLFRLNTEAFF.

This clone showed up just a few times. The V gene is TRBV4-1, the J gene TRBJ2-1, with 8 bases lining up with TRBD2. The trim removed 8 bases at V and 3 bases at J, leaving 6 bases unmatched. The CDR3 consists of 14 residues. Per the germline V gene, CDR1 is MGHRA and CDR2 is YSYEKL. The CDR3, as DNA: TGCGCCAGCGGAGCGGGAGTGATCTACAATGAGCAGTTCTTC. It specifies CASGAGVIYNEQFF.

This chain connects TRBV29-1 to TRBJ1-2; no definite D call. Germline CDR1 reads SQVTM; CDR2 reads ANQGSEA. The V end was cut by 6 bases, the J end by 8 bases, with 10 bases between. The CDR3 extends over 10 amino acids. CDR3 sequence: CSVSSGGYTF. In DNA form, the CDR3 reads TGCAGCGTGTCCAGTGGCGGCTACACCTTC.

This chain joins TRBV7-9 and TRBJ2-7, with D perhaps matching TRBD1 (5 bases). Trimming took off 1 base at V and 7 bases at J, with 11 bases between the two ends. The CDR3 extends over 13 amino acids. CDR1 is SEHNR and CDR2 is FQNEAQ in the germline V gene (reference sequence). The DNA for the CDR3 is TGTGCCAGCAGCTTAGAGGGGCCCGTGGAGCAGTACTTC. Translating it yields CASSLEGPVEQYF.

The rearrangement joins TRBV7-9 to TRBJ2-7; tentative D call: TRBD2 (6 bases). This CDR3 has 15 amino acids. Between the trimmed V and J ends, which lost 3 bases and 3 bases, there was a span of 15 bases. Germline CDR1 and CDR2: SEHNR and FQNEAQ (reference sequence). The CDR3 DNA is TGTGCCAGCAGCTTCCGTGGGGCGGGGAGCTACGAGCAGTACTTC. It encodes CASSFRGAGSYEQYF.

The chain has TRBV7-8 and TRBJ2-2, with D possibly TRBD1 on 6 matching bases. V was shortened by 8 bases and J by 6 bases, with 16 bases between the two germline ends. The CDR3 is made up of 14 amino acids. In germline, CDR1 is SGHVS, CDR2 FQNEAQ. The CDR3 loop is CASHDRRLAGELFF. The DNA for the CDR3 is TGTGCCAGCCATGACAGGCGGCTGGCCGGGGAGCTGTTTTTT.

The chain recombines TRBV2 with TRBJ2-7, with D hard to call. CDR1 and CDR2 (germline): SNHLY, FYNNEI. CDR3 length: 13 residues. V lost 3 bases and J 1 base, leaving 7 bases between the germline ends. Here the CDR3 DNA reads TGTGCCAGCAGTGAGCAGGTTTCCTACGAGCAGTACTTC. Protein product: CASSEQVSYEQYF. Full variable domain (rest looked up from reference TRBV2 and TRBJ2-7): EPEVTQTPSHQVTQMGQEVILRCVPISNHLYFYWYRQILGQKVEFLVSFYNNEISEKSEIFDDQFSVERPDGSNFTLKIRSTKLEDSAMYFCASSEQVSYEQYFGPGTRLTVT.

The chain employs TRBV23-1 and TRBJ2-1; 8 nucleotides line up with TRBD2. TRBV23-1 is classed as an ORF, of uncertain function. The CDR3 loop spans 18 amino acids. V gave up 0 bases and J gave up 0 bases; unmatched junction bases: 7. The CDR3 bases are TGCGCCAGCAGTCAATCTAGGCCGGGAGGGAGCTCCTACAATGAGCAGTTCTTC. Amino acids: CASSQSRPGGSSYNEQFF.

This clone was detected only a few times. This chain links TRBV5-8 with TRBJ1-5; 7 positions agree with TRBD1. Trimming took 0 bases from V and 5 from J; bases not matched to a gene: 5. The length of the CDR3 is 15 residues. Germline lookup yields CDR1 SGHTS and CDR2 YDEGEE. Written as DNA, the CDR3 is TGTGCCAGCAGCTTGGAGGGGGCAGGATATCAGCCCCAGCATTTT. It specifies CASSLEGAGYQPQHF.

V and J are TRBV2 and TRBJ2-5; TRBD2 matches at 7 bases. After removal of 3 bases from V and 1 base from J, the junction contained 8 bases not matched to a gene. Germline loops: CDR1 SNHLY, CDR2 FYNNEI. CDR3 size: 16 residues. The CDR3 region has the DNA TGTGCCAGCAGTGATTCAACGGGGGGATCCCAAGAGACCCAGTACTTC. Translating it yields CASSDSTGGSQETQYF.

The rearrangement uses TRBV15 and TRBJ2-2, with 8 bases lining up with TRBD1. The CDR3 runs 15 residues. Germline V gene data show CDR1 as LNHNV and CDR2 as YYDKDF (reference sequence). Trimming cost V 8 bases and J 4 bases; bases outside gene matches: 9. CDR3 loop: CATGGQGAVTGELFF. The CDR3 nucleotides read TGTGCCACCGGGGGGCAGGGGGCGGTCACCGGGGAGCTGTTTTTT.